Sequencing of this T cell receptor (beta chain) was carried out in a study of long-term antiretroviral therapy in people with HIV (dated by TCRdb to between 2022 and 2023). Notes on the research overall: The earliest samples were collected about a decade before the 2015 WHO recommendation for immediate ART, when ART was typically delayed until CD4 counts fell. A total of fewer than 200 cryopreserved PBMC samples were contributed to the cohort by 30 adults with confirmed HIV infection, with samples collected serially over a mean of about 6 years (range 1-12). Among the 30 or so participants with HIV, over nine were female. No cross-contamination during QIAcube processing was seen in test extractions of a monoclonal T-cell line run alongside 25 to 35 polyclonal samples. A retrospective serial study tested whether ART initiation and durable HIV suppression were associated with changes in peripheral blood TRB repertoire composition and diversity.

The CDR3 runs 17 residues from the cysteine to the phenylalanine. Only the CDR3 DNA is retained, 51 bases long and in frame from the first base. V trim: 6 bases; J trim: 5 bases; unmatched bases: 12. Per the germline V gene, KGHSH is the CDR1 and LQKENI is the CDR2. Inclusion was restricted to participants for whom at least one PBMC sample before ART initiation and at least two post-ART samples were available. All participants with HIV were treated in the United States of America. Cryopreserved samples of about 0.9-11 million PBMC were thawed and washed before DNA extraction. At the time of the earliest PBMC sample, participants with HIV were aged between roughly 23 and 60 years. PBMC samples were contributed by each participant from 1-4 timepoints before ART initiation and 2-8 timepoints after ART initiation, with a median of 7 samples. For every participant, serial HIV viral load, CD4+ T-cell count, ART history and demographic data were obtained. Genomic DNA was extracted from unsorted PBMC with a Qiagen kit on a QIAcube, with processing performed in batches of 12 samples.

The study at large found these results: Because pre-ART samples had limited cell numbers, profiling was done on unsorted PBMC rather than on sorted CD4+ and CD8+ T cells. Because PBMC availability was limited, only the TCR beta chain was sequenced, with no alpha chain pairing. The samples were dated from about 2004 to 2017, and the ART regimens that were used may be less effective than current ART regimens. Expanded TRB clones identified before ART initiation dominated the repertoire at all time points, although this dominance fluctuated and declined in many PLHIV after ART. A significant increase in TRB diversity was found to be associated with ART initiation, although TRB diversity was observed to remain significantly below that of transplant donor controls even after long-term ART. Inferences about post-ART repertoire changes were limited because no data were available on ART adherence, viral resistance or therapy changes. Compared with controls, HIV repertoires had narrower CDR3 length ranges, and the network structure pointed to an antigen-experienced repertoire that shifted only slightly toward naive after ART.

The immunoSEQ hsTCRB v3.0 assay was used at survey level resolution for TRB variable region sequencing. The target sequencing depth for TRB was roughly 40,000-50,000 T-cell genomes per sample. An Illumina MiSeq with a v3 150-cycle kit was used to sequence the pooled TRB libraries. As for how the authors treated the data: Analysis of repertoires was carried out in R inside a reproducible Nextflow workflow spanning QC, data transformation and analysis. LymphoSeq2, an R package for AIRR-Seq data exploration, was used to implement custom analyses. Four samples yielding fewer than 5000 total TRB sequences were excluded, leaving 188 analyzed HIV repertoires. Among the 170 to 200 HIV repertoires that were kept, under 60 were collected before ART initiation and more than 120 were collected after ART initiation. Each repertoire was downsampled to 5000 TRB nucleotide sequences, and summary statistics were averaged across 100 downsampling iterations. TRB sequences were retained for analysis only if CDR3 regions of at least seven amino acids were present. Diversity was measured with a Shannon entropy-derived clonality score and the Gini coefficient. In the repertoire networks, any two of the top 5000 CDR3 amino acid sequences were connected whenever the two sequences differed by an edit distance of one. Antigen specificity groups and MHC restriction were predicted for TRB CDR3 amino acid sequences with GLIPH2. CDR3 amino acid sequences were matched against VDJdb and McPAS-TCR to flag known CMV, EBV, HIV or tissue antigen associations. Pre-ART, post-ART and control groups were compared with Wilcoxon signed-rank tests and Holm-Bonferroni correction. Imported from immuneACCESS, the table was reduced by TCRdb to in-frame sequences with V and J called. These copies leave out some clones; in studies compared against another copy, an unresolved V gene accounts for under half, and the cause of the remainder is not known. V and J calls plus clone size are reproduced from that table; the DNA served to infer D and trimming. Recorded for this sample are about 21,000 clones; roughly 91% of them occurred a single time. The top ten clones comprise roughly 3.6% of the sample.

To note about this clone: Its cognate antigen has yet to be identified. Nothing much larger sits one base from this clone, and base qualities are not available.

The sequence came from a man aged 55 to 70 with HIV. The receptor chain draws on TRBV18 and TRBJ1-4; 10 bases in the middle match TRBD1. The specimen was unsorted PBMCs, collected 2.3 years after starting antiretroviral therapy. The CDR3 is CASSQTGGAFGNEKLFF. Here is the DNA: TGTGCCAGCTCCCAGACAGGGGGCGCGTTCGGGAATGAAAAACTGTTTTTT.